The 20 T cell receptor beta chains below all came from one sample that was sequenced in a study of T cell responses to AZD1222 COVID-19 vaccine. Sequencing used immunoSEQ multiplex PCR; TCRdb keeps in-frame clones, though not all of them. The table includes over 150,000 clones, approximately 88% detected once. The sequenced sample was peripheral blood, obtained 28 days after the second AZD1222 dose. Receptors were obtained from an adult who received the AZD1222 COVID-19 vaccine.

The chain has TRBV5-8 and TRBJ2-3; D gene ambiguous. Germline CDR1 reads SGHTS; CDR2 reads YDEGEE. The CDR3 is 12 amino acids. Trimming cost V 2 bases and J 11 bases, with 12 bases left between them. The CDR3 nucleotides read TGTGCCAGCAGCTTTGTCCCGCGAGAGCAGTATTTT. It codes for CASSFVPREQYF.

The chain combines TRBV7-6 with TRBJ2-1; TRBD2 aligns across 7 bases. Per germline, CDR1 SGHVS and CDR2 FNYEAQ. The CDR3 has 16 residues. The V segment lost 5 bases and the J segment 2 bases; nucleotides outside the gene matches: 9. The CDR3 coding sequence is TGTGCCAGCAGCCGCCTAGAACGGGGGGCCTACAATGAGCAGTTCTTC. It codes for CASSRLERGAYNEQFF.

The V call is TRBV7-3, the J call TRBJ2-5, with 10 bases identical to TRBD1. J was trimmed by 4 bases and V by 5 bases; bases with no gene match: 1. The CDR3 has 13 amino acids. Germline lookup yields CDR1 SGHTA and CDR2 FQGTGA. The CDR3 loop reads CASSRDRGETQYF. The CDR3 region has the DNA TGTGCCAGCAGCCGGGACAGGGGAGAGACCCAGTACTTC. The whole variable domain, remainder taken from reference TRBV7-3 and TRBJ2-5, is GAGVSQTPSNKVTEKGKYVELRCDPISGHTALYWYRQSLGQGPEFLIYFQGTGAADDSGLPNDRFFAVRPEGSVSTLKIQRTERGDSAVYLCASSRDRGETQYFGPGTRLLVL.

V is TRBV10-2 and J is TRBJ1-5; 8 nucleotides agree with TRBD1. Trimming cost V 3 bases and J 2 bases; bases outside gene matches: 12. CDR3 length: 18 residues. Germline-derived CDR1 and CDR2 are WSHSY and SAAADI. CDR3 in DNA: TGCGCCAGCAGTGAACCGGGACAGGTTCTTGTCCGCAATCAGCCCCAGCATTTT. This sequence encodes CASSEPGQVLVRNQPQHF.

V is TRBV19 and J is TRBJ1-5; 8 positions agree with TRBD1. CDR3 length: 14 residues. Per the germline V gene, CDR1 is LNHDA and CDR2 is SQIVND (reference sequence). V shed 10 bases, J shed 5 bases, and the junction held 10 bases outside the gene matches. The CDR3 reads CATGQGRRDQPQHF. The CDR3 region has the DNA TGTGCCACCGGACAGGGAAGGAGGGATCAGCCCCAGCATTTT.

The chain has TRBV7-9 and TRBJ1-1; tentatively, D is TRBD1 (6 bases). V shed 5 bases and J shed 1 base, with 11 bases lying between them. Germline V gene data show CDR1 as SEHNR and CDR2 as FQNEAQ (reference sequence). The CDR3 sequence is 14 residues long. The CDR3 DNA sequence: TGTGCCAGCAGCCCGATAGGGGGGAACACTGAAGCTTTCTTT. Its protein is CASSPIGGNTEAFF. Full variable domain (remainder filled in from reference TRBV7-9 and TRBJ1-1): DTGVSQNPRHKITKRGQNVTFRCDPISEHNRLYWYRQTLGQGPEFLTYFQNEAQLEKSRLLSDRFSAERPKGSFSTLEIQRTEQGDSAMYLCASSPIGGNTEAFFGQGTRLTVV.

CDR3 in amino acids: CASSDSATSGGVDEQFF. DNA for the CDR3: TGTGCCAGCAGTGACTCGGCAACTAGCGGGGGTGTCGATGAGCAGTTCTTC. The rearrangement joins TRBV6-4 to TRBJ2-1; TRBD2 aligns across 11 bases. Germline V gene sequence: CDR1 MRHNA, CDR2 SNTAGT. J was trimmed by 8 bases and V by 0 bases; bases with no gene match: 9. The CDR3 length is 17 residues.

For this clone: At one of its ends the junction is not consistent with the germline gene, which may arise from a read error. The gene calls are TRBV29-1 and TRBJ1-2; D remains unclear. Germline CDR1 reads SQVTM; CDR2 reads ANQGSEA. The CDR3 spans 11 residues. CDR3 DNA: TGCAGCGTTGAAGATTTAATGAGGGTCTCCTTC. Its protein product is CSVEDLMRVSF.

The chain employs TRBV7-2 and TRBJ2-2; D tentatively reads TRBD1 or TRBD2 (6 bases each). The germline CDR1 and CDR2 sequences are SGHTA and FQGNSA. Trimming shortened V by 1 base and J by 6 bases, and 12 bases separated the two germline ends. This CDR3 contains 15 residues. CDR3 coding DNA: TGTGCCAGCAGCTTAGACGGGGGCGGGGCCGGGGAGCTGTTTTTT. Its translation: CASSLDGGGAGELFF.

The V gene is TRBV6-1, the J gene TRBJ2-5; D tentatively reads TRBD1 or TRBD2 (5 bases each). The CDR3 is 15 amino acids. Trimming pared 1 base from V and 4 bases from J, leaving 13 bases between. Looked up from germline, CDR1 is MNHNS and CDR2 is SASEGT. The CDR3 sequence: CASSEEPGRRETQYF. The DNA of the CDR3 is TGTGCCAGCAGTGAAGAACCGGGACGGCGAGAGACCCAGTACTTC.

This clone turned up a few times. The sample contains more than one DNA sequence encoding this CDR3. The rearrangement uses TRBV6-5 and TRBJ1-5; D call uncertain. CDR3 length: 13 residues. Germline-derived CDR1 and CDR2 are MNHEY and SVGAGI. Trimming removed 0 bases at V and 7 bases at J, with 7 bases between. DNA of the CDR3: TGTGCCAGCAGTTACTCGAATCAACAGCCCCAGCATTTT. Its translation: CASSYSNQQPQHF.

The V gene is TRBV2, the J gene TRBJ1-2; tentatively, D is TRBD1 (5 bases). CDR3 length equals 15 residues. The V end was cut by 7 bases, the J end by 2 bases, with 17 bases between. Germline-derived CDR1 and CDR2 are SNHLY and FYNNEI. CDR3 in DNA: TGTGCCAGCAAAGAGCAGGGTAGTGAGAACTATGGCTACACCTTC. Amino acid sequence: CASKEQGSENYGYTF.

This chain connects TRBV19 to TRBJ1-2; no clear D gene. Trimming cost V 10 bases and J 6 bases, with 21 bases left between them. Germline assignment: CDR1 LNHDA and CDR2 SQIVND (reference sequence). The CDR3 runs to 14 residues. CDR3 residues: CATLSKGNLDGYTF. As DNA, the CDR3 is TGTGCCACTCTCTCGAAGGGAAATCTGGATGGCTACACCTTC.

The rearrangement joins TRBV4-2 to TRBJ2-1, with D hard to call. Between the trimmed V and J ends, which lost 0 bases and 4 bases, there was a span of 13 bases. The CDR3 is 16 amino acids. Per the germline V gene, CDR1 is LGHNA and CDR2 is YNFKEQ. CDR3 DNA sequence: TGTGCCAGCAGCCAAGATCCAGCCCGAAATTACAATGAGCAGTTCTTC. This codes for CASSQDPARNYNEQFF.

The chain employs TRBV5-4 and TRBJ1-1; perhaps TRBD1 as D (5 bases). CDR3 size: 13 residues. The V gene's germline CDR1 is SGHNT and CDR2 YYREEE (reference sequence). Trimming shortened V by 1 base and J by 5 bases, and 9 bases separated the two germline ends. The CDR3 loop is CASSLTGLTEAFF. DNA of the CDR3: TGTGCCAGCAGCTTGACAGGCTTGACTGAAGCTTTCTTT.

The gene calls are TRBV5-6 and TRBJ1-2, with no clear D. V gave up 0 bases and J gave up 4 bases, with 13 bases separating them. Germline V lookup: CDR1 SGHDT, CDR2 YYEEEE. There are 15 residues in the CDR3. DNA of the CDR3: TGTGCCAGCAGCTTGGCTAGTAGTAGCCCCTATGGCTACACCTTC. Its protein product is CASSLASSSPYGYTF.

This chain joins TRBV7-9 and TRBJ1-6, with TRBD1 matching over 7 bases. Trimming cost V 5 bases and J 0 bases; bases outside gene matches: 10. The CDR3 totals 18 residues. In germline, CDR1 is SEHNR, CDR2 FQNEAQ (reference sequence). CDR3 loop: CASSIQGQYSSYNSPLHF. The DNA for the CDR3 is TGTGCCAGCAGCATACAGGGACAGTACAGCTCCTATAATTCACCCCTCCACTTT.

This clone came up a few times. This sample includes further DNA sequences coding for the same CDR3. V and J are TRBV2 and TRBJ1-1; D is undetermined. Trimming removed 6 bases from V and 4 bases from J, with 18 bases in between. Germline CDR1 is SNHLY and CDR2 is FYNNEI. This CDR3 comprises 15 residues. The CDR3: CASRSSGFPGTEAFF. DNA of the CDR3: TGTGCCAGCAGATCGTCGGGGTTCCCCGGCACTGAAGCTTTCTTT.

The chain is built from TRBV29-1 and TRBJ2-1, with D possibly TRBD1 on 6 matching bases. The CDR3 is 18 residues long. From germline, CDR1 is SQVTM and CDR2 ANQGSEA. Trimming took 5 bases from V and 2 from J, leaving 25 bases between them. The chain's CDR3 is CSVIQGEGDLETYNEQFF. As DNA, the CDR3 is TGCAGCGTTATACAGGGCGAGGGCGACTTGGAAACCTACAATGAGCAGTTCTTC.

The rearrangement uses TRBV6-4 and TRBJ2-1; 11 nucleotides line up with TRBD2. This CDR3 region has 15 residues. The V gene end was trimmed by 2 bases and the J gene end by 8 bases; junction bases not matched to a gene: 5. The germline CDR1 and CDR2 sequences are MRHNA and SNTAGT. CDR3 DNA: TGTGCCAGCAGTGACGGTAGCGGGGGGGCCGATGAGCAGTTCTTC. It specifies CASSDGSGGADEQFF.